This TCR beta chain was captured by sequencing in a study of shared clonotypes between healthy human individuals. Study-wide context: Plates per donor: three CD4 naive, three CD4 memory, two CD8 naive, one CD8 memory. The study's findings and limits: Generation probabilities of non-shared clonotypes were lower (relative to those shared by all four donors). Naive subsets typically showed greater estimated richness than memory subsets.

From CD4+ cells came CD45RA+ naive and CD45RA-negative memory subsets. Sequencing was performed with immunoSEQ multiplex PCR; in TCRdb, only in-frame clones are kept and a portion is missing. The table records approximately 2.3 million clones, more than 80% of them present only once. Notes on this clone: Its specificity is not known. One end of the junction does not line up with germline, which may come from a read error. At the DNA level, this CDR3 is encoded by other sequences in the same sample as well.

Germline V gene lookup returns CDR1 MDHEN and CDR2 SYDVKM. This CDR3 comprises 12 residues. This chain connects TRBV28 to TRBJ1-2; D not resolved. Specimen: naive CD4+ T cells from PBMCs. The subset denotes: CD45RA+ positively selected. The origin of this receptor is a man aged 18 to 29 in good health. Some clones in this sample may be carry-over from other donors' samples. The CDR3 spells CATLFSGYGYTF. The CDR3 region has the DNA TGCGCCACCCTCTTCTCGGGATATGGCTACACCTTC.